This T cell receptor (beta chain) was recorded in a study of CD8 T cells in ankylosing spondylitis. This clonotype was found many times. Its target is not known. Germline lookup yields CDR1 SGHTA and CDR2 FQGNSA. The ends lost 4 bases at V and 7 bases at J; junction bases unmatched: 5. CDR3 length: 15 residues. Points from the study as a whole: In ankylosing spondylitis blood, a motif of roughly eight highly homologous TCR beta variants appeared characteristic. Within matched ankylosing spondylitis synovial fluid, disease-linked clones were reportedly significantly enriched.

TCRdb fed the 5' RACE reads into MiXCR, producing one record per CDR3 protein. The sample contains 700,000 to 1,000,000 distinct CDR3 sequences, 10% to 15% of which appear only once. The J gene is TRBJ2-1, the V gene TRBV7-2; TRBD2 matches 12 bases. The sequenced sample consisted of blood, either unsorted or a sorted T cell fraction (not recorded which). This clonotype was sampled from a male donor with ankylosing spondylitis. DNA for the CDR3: TGTGCCAGCAGCTCGACTAGCGGGAGAGGGAATGAGCAGTTCTTC. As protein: CASSSTSGRGNEQFF.